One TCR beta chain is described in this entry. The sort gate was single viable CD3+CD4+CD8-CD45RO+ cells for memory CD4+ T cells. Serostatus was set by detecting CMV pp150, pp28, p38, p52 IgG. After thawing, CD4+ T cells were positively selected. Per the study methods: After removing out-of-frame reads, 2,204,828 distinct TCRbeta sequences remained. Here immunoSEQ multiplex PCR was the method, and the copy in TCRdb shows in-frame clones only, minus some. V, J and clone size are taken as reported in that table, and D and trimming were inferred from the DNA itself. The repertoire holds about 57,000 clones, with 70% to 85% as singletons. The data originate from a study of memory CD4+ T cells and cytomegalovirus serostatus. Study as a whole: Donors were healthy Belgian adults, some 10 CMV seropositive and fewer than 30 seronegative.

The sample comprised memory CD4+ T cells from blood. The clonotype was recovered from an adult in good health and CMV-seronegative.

The CDR3 nucleotides read TGTGCCAGTAGTATAGGGGACGGCTCACCATCCCAGTACTTC. Its translation: CASSIGDGSPSQYF. The chain uses TRBV19 and TRBJ2-5; the D call may be TRBD1 or TRBD2 (5 bases each). V lost 1 base, J lost 9 bases, and 15 bases lay in between. The CDR3 has 14 amino acids. CDR1 and CDR2 (germline): LNHDA, SQIVND (reference sequence).